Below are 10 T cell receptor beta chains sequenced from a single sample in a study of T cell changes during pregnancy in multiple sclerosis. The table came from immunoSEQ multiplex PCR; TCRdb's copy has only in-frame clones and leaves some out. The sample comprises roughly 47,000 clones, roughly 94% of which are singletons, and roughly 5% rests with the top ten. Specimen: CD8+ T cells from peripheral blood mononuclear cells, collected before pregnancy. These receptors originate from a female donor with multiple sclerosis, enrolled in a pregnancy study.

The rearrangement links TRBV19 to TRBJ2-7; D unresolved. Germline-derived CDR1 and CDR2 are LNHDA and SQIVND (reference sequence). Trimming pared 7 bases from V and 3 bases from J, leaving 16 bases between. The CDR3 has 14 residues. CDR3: CASTYSSGSYEQYF. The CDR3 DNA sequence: TGTGCCAGTACCTATTCTTCAGGAAGCTACGAGCAGTACTTC.

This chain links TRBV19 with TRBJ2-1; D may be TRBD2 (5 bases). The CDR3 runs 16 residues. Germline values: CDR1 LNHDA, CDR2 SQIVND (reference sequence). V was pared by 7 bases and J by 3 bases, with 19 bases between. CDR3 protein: CASIDSAGGSYNEQFF. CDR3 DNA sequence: TGTGCCAGTATTGATTCGGCTGGAGGAAGCTACAATGAGCAGTTCTTC. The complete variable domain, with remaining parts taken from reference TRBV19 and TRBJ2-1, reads DGGITQSPKYLFRKEGQNVTLSCEQNLNHDAMYWYRQDPGQGLRLIYYSQIVNDFQKGDIAEGYSVSREKKESFPLTVTSAQKNPTAFYLCASIDSAGGSYNEQFFGPGTRLTVL.

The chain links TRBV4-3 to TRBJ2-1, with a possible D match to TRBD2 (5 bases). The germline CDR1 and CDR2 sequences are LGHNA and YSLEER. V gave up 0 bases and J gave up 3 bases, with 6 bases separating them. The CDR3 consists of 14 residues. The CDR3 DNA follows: TGCGCCAGCAGCCAAGACGGGAACTACAATGAGCAGTTCTTC. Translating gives CASSQDGNYNEQFF.

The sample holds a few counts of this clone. The CDR3 protein is CAWNQGQANQPQHF. The CDR3 nucleotides read TGTGCCTGGAATCAGGGCCAGGCCAATCAGCCCCAGCATTTT. The chain links TRBV30 to TRBJ1-5, with D perhaps matching TRBD1 (5 bases). V was shortened by 4 bases and J by 3 bases, with 13 bases between the two germline ends. The germline CDR1 and CDR2 sequences are GTSNPN and SVGIG (reference sequence). The CDR3 runs to 14 residues.

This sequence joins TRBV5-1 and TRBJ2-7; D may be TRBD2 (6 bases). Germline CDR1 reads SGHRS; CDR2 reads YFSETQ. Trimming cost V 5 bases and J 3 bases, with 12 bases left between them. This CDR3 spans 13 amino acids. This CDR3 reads CASRGRGVYEQYF. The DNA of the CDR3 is TGCGCCAGCAGGGGGCGGGGAGTCTACGAGCAGTACTTC.

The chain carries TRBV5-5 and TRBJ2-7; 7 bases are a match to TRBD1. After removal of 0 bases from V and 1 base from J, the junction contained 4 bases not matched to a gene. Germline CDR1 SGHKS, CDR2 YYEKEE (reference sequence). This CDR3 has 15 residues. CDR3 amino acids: CASSLAAGGSYEQYF. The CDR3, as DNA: TGTGCCAGCAGCTTGGCCGCAGGGGGATCCTACGAGCAGTACTTC.

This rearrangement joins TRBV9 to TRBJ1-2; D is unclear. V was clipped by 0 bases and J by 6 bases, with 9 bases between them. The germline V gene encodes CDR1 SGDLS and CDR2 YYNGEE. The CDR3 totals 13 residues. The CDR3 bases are TGTGCCAGCAGCGTAGGGGTCCAGGATGGCTACACCTTC. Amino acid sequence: CASSVGVQDGYTF.

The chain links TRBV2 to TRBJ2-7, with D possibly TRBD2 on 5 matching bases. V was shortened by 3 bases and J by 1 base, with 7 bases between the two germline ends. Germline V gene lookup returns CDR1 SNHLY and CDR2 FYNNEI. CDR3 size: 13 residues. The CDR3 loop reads CASSDGVSYEQYF. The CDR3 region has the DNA TGTGCCAGCAGTGACGGGGTATCCTACGAGCAGTACTTC.

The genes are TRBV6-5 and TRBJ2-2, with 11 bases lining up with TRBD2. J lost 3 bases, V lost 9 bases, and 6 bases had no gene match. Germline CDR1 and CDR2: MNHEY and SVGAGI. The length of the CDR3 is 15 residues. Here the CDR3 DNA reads TGTGCCAGTCACATAGCGGGAGGGCACACCGGGGAGCTGTTTTTT. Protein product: CASHIAGGHTGELFF.

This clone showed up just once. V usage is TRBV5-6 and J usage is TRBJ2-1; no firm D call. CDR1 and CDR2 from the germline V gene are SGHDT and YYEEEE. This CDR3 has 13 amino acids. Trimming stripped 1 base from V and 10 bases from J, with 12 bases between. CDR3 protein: CASSLSYSAEQFF. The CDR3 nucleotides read TGTGCCAGCAGCTTGTCGTATTCAGCGGAGCAGTTCTTC.